Each of the 26 T cell receptor beta chains below was sequenced from the same sample in a study of sequential checkpoint blockade in melanoma. Sequencing used immunoSEQ multiplex PCR; TCRdb keeps in-frame clones, though not all of them. This sample has about 21,000 clones, with about four fifths found just once. Indicated treatment: randomized to nivolumab then ipilimumab (arm A) or the reverse (arm B). The material was CD8+ T cells sorted from blood (inferred from file names), obtained from a patient given nivolumab and ipilimumab in sequence. The receptors shown here come from a human donor with melanoma.

The table lists this clone with a count of one. This chain links TRBV28 with TRBJ2-1, with 10 bases matching TRBD2. The junction had 12 bases not matched to a gene; V was cut back by 5 bases and J by 5 bases. CDR1 MDHEN and CDR2 SYDVKM come from the germline V gene. The CDR3 covers 17 residues. CDR3 in amino acids: CASSRLGLALNHNEQFF. The CDR3 DNA sequence: TGTGCCAGCAGTCGCCTGGGACTAGCGCTTAACCACAATGAGCAGTTCTTC.

The genes are TRBV5-5 and TRBJ2-7; perhaps TRBD1 as D (6 bases). V lost 0 bases to trimming and J lost 5 bases, with 9 bases between them. Germline assignment: CDR1 SGHKS and CDR2 YYEKEE (reference sequence). This CDR3 spans 13 amino acids. The CDR3 DNA follows: TGTGCCAGCAGCTTGGGGGGGCCGCACGAGCAGTACTTC. Protein: CASSLGGPHEQYF.

The chain employs TRBV5-6 and TRBJ1-2; D call uncertain. The CDR3 is made up of 12 amino acids. Between the trimmed V and J ends, which lost 0 bases and 8 bases, there was a span of 8 bases. Germline V lookup: CDR1 SGHDT, CDR2 YYEEEE. This CDR3 is CASSLAGEGYTF. The CDR3 nucleotides read TGTGCCAGCAGCTTGGCCGGGGAAGGCTACACCTTC.

The chain is built from TRBV7-3 and TRBJ2-1, with 7 bases identical to TRBD1. There are 15 residues in the CDR3. The V and J ends lost 1 base and 6 bases, in that order; junction bases with no gene match: 6. The germline CDR1 and CDR2 sequences are SGHTA and FQGTGA. CDR3 sequence reads: CASSLIRDSVNEQFF. CDR3 bases: TGTGCCAGCAGCTTAATACGGGACAGTGTCAATGAGCAGTTCTTC.

This chain connects TRBV29-1 to TRBJ2-7; the match to TRBD2 covers 8 bases. This CDR3 region has 15 residues. J gave up 2 bases and V 2 bases, and 8 bases lay outside the gene matches. Germline V lookup: CDR1 SQVTM, CDR2 ANQGSEA. The CDR3 sequence is CSVESSGSPAYEQYF. CDR3 nucleotide sequence: TGCAGCGTTGAATCCAGCGGGAGTCCCGCCTACGAGCAGTACTTC.

This chain links TRBV28 with TRBJ2-7; D is unresolved. In germline, CDR1 is MDHEN, CDR2 SYDVKM. V lost 1 base to trimming and J lost 4 bases, with 20 bases between them. There are 17 residues in the CDR3. The CDR3 spells CASSLYQALPPPYEQYF. The DNA of the CDR3 is TGTGCCAGCAGTTTATATCAGGCCTTACCCCCCCCATACGAGCAGTACTTC.

Regarding this clone: Other DNA sequences in this specimen translate into the identical CDR3. The CDR3 loop reads CATSRSRQGAGGYTF. CDR3 DNA: TGTGCCACCAGCAGAAGTAGACAGGGGGCTGGTGGCTACACCTTC. The chain is built from TRBV15 and TRBJ1-2; TRBD1 agrees at 10 bases. The trim removed 2 bases at V and 7 bases at J, leaving 7 bases unmatched. The CDR3 is made up of 15 amino acids. Per germline, CDR1 LNHNV and CDR2 YYDKDF (reference sequence).

The chain links TRBV6-5 to TRBJ2-3; 9 bases map to TRBD2. Per germline, CDR1 MNHEY and CDR2 SVGAGI. The CDR3 is 16 residues long. Germline trimming cut 1 base from V and 2 bases from J; bases unmatched to any gene: 4. The CDR3 nucleotides are TGTGCCAGCAGTTACTGGGCTAGCGGGATCACAGATACGCAGTATTTT. It specifies CASSYWASGITDTQYF.

The chain joins TRBV19 to TRBJ2-7; TRBD1 aligns across 9 bases. Germline trimming cut 8 bases from V and 5 bases from J; bases unmatched to any gene: 10. Germline CDR1 is LNHDA and CDR2 is SQIVND (reference sequence). The length of the CDR3 is 14 residues. CDR3 sequence reads: CASQEGTGIDEQYF. CDR3 nucleotides: TGTGCCAGTCAGGAGGGGACAGGGATCGACGAGCAGTACTTC.

The rearrangement links TRBV2 to TRBJ1-5; TRBD1 might be the D (6 bases). Trimming cost V 8 bases and J 3 bases, with 20 bases left between them. The germline V gene has CDR1 SNHLY and CDR2 FYNNEI. The CDR3 contains 16 residues. CDR3: CASPKGGGLDNQPQHF. CDR3 DNA sequence: TGTGCCAGCCCCAAAGGGGGGGGCTTGGACAATCAGCCCCAGCATTTT.

The CDR3: CASSQDLLARASGGYTF. The CDR3 nucleotides are TGCGCCAGCAGCCAAGATCTTTTGGCCAGAGCCTCAGGAGGCTACACCTTC. The V and J genes are TRBV4-1 and TRBJ1-2; D is ambiguous. CDR3 size: 17 residues. The germline V gene encodes CDR1 MGHRA and CDR2 YSYEKL. Trimming removed 0 bases at V and 8 bases at J, with 22 bases between.

This clone came up once. The rearrangement uses TRBV6-5 and TRBJ1-2; D is uncertain. In germline, CDR1 is MNHEY, CDR2 SVGAGI. This CDR3 has 12 residues. V was trimmed by 4 bases and J by 6 bases, leaving 9 bases between them. The CDR3 region has the DNA TGTGCCAGCAGTTCCCACAGCAATGGCTACACCTTC. Translation gives CASSSHSNGYTF.

This chain connects TRBV2 to TRBJ1-1; TRBD1 is a possible D gene (5 bases). Germline CDR1 is SNHLY and CDR2 is FYNNEI. With 8 bases removed from V and 4 bases from J, the gap between germline ends came to 23 bases. The CDR3 contains 16 residues. In DNA, the CDR3 is TGTGCCAGCGGGGTCCCGGGACGGGGGGGGGTCACTGAAGCTTTCTTT. This gives the protein CASGVPGRGGVTEAFF.

This chain links TRBV27 with TRBJ1-1; D not certain. Deletions cut 8 bases from V and 4 bases from J, with 17 bases between. Germline V gene lookup returns CDR1 MNHEY and CDR2 SMNVEV (reference sequence). This CDR3 spans 14 amino acids. CDR3 protein: CASAPGRALTEAFF. For the CDR3, the DNA is TGTGCCAGCGCCCCCGGGAGGGCGCTCACTGAAGCTTTCTTT.

This rearrangement joins TRBV4-1 to TRBJ2-7; tentatively, D is TRBD1 (5 bases). V was clipped by 6 bases and J by 0 bases, with 12 bases between them. The germline V gene encodes CDR1 MGHRA and CDR2 YSYEKL. The CDR3 loop spans 14 amino acids. CDR3 coding DNA: TGCGCCAGCAGGTACAGGACGAGCTCCTACGAGCAGTACTTC. The encoded protein is CASRYRTSSYEQYF.

The chain carries TRBV19 and TRBJ2-5; a possible D gene is TRBD2 (6 bases). Germline CDR1 LNHDA, CDR2 SQIVND (reference sequence). This CDR3 has 13 amino acids. Trimming took off 0 bases at V and 11 bases at J, with 13 bases between the two ends. The CDR3 nucleotides read TGTGCCAGTAGTATAGATCGGGGGAGAGAGCAGTACTTC. Translation gives CASSIDRGREQYF.

This chain connects TRBV19 to TRBJ2-3, with a weak D call TRBD2 (6 bases). Per the germline V gene, CDR1 is LNHDA and CDR2 is SQIVND (reference sequence). Trimming pared 3 bases from V and 2 bases from J, leaving 15 bases between. The length of the CDR3 is 16 residues. The chain's CDR3 is CASSIVGGMNTDTQYF. CDR3 sequence (DNA): TGTGCCAGTAGTATTGTCGGGGGAATGAACACAGATACGCAGTATTTT.

The count of this clone is one. The rearrangement links TRBV9 to TRBJ2-2; the match to TRBD1 covers 10 bases. Losses at the gene ends were 4 bases for V and 7 bases for J; bases not matched to a gene: 10. This CDR3 is 16 amino acids long. Germline V gives CDR1 SGDLS, CDR2 YYNGEE. CDR3 sequence (DNA): TGTGCCAGCAGCTTCCCGCGACAGGGGGCGGACGGGGAGCTGTTTTTT. Protein product: CASSFPRQGADGELFF.

This sequence joins TRBV7-9 and TRBJ1-2, with 7 nucleotides matching TRBD1. Germline V gene data show CDR1 as SEHNR and CDR2 as FQNEAQ (reference sequence). The length of the CDR3 is 17 residues. V shed 2 bases, J shed 0 bases, and the junction held 9 bases outside the gene matches. As DNA, the CDR3 is TGTGCCAGCAGCTTATCATTGGACAGGACGTCTAACTATGGCTACACCTTC. Encoded protein: CASSLSLDRTSNYGYTF.

The rearrangement joins TRBV18 to TRBJ2-1; D gene unclear. The ends were cut back, 3 bases at V and 5 bases at J, with 5 bases in the middle. Germline assignment: CDR1 KGHSH and CDR2 LQKENI. The CDR3 is made up of 12 amino acids. The CDR3 bases are TGTGCCAGCTCACCGACTGACAATGAGCAGTTCTTC. It is translated as CASSPTDNEQFF.

In DNA, the CDR3 is TGTGCCTGGAGTGTAGGGAGGAGATATAGCAATCAGCCCCAGCATTTT. Its protein is CAWSVGRRYSNQPQHF. J is TRBJ1-5 and V is TRBV30, with D uncertain. The CDR3 is made up of 16 amino acids. Trimming left V 0 bases short and J 0 bases short, with 12 bases between. Germline V gene sequence: CDR1 GTSNPN, CDR2 SVGIG (reference sequence). The full variable domain, completed using reference TRBV30 and TRBJ1-5, is SQTIHQWPATLVQPVGSPLSLECTVEGTSNPNLYWYRQAAGRGLQLLFYSVGIGQISSEVPQNLSASRPQDRQFILSSKKLLLSDSGFYLCAWSVGRRYSNQPQHFGDGTRLSIL.

This clone was observed a few times. The chain has TRBV19 and TRBJ2-7; possible D gene TRBD1, 7 bases. Between the trimmed V and J ends, which lost 7 bases and 3 bases, there was a span of 16 bases. This CDR3 spans 14 amino acids. The germline gives CDR1 LNHDA, CDR2 SQIVND (reference sequence). This CDR3 is CASNQGGPLYEQYF. CDR3 nucleotides: TGTGCCAGTAACCAGGGGGGACCTCTCTACGAGCAGTACTTC.

Worth noting for this clone: One junction end disagrees with the germline gene, perhaps due to a read error. Other DNA sequences of this sample code for an identical CDR3. The CDR3 loop is CASSFLEQETQYF. CDR3 coding DNA: TGCGCCAGCAGCTTCCTGGAGCAAGAGACTCAGTACTTC. This rearrangement joins TRBV5-1 to TRBJ2-5, with D hard to call. The CDR3 runs 13 residues. Germline CDR1 reads SGHRS; CDR2 reads YFSETQ. Combining the CDR3 with reference TRBV5-1 and TRBJ2-5 gives the whole variable domain KAGVTQTPRYLIKTRGQQVTLSCSPISGHRSVSWYQQTPGQGLQFLFEYFSETQRNKGNFPGRFSGRQFSNSRSEMNVSTLELGDSALYLCASSFLEQETQYFGPGTRLLVL.

The chain couples TRBV5-5 to TRBJ2-5, with D perhaps TRBD1 (5 bases). V shed 0 bases and J shed 4 bases, with 19 bases lying between them. CDR3 length: 17 amino acids. Germline assignment: CDR1 SGHKS and CDR2 YYEKEE (reference sequence). The CDR3 DNA is TGTGCCAGCAGCTTGGTGGGTCAGGGTAGGCTTCGAGAGACCCAGTACTTC. This encodes CASSLVGQGRLRETQYF. The entire variable domain, with the rest obtained from reference TRBV5-5 and TRBJ2-5, is as follows: DAGVTQSPTHLIKTRGQQVTLRCSPISGHKSVSWYQQVLGQGPQFIFQYYEKEERGRGNFPDRFSARQFPNYSSELNVNALLLGDSALYLCASSLVGQGRLRETQYFGPGTRLLVL.

This clone occurred a few times. The rearrangement joins TRBV5-5 to TRBJ1-3; unclear D gene. The CDR3 has 15 amino acids. Germline V CDR1 and CDR2: SGHKS, YYEKEE (reference sequence). Trimming shortened V by 1 base and J by 0 bases, and 8 bases separated the two germline ends. This CDR3 reads CASSLHWSSGNTIYF. The CDR3 DNA reads TGTGCCAGCAGCTTGCACTGGTCCTCTGGAAACACCATATATTTT.

This chain uses TRBV18 with TRBJ1-1, with a tentative D call TRBD1 (5 bases). The germline V gene has CDR1 KGHSH and CDR2 LQKENI. The CDR3 is 14 amino acids. Trimming removed 3 bases from V and 4 bases from J, with 12 bases in between. DNA of the CDR3: TGTGCCAGCTCACCTCAGGGCGCAGGCACTGAAGCTTTCTTT. Its protein is CASSPQGAGTEAFF.